Included here is one TCR beta chain sequence, with context. The method was immunoSEQ multiplex PCR; TCRdb's version includes in-frame clones alone and lacks a portion of them. The sample lists 250,000 to 350,000 clones, roughly 90% occurring once. The germline gives CDR1 MNHEY, CDR2 SMNVEV (reference sequence). The V gene lost 0 bases and the J gene lost 2 bases, with 8 bases spanning the gap. The CDR3 loop spans 15 amino acids. The data were taken from a study of blood T cell repertoires in COVID-19. This chain uses TRBV27 with TRBJ2-1; D gene unclear. This TCR came from a man aged 55 to 70 who had recovered from COVID-19. Sequenced input: PBMCs or T cells enriched from blood (not recorded which). The CDR3 loop is CASSLSGFTYNEQFF. Here the CDR3 DNA reads TGTGCCAGCAGTTTATCCGGGTTCACCTACAATGAGCAGTTCTTC.